The 8 T cell receptor beta chains in this list originate from one sample, sequenced in a study of blood T cell repertoires in COVID-19 (TCRdb year 2020). Libraries were made using the immunoSEQ multiplex PCR assay. TCRdb mirrors the immuneACCESS table, restricted to in-frame sequences. Some clones are absent from its copies; in checked studies, under half trace to an unresolved V gene, and the reason for the others is unknown. For this sample there are about 48,000 clones; more than 70% appear just once. Jointly, the top ten make up approximately 28% of the sample. Sequenced: peripheral blood. These receptor sequences come from a woman over 75 with acute or convalescent COVID-19.

The V gene is TRBV5-1, the J gene TRBJ2-5; D perhaps matches TRBD2 (5 bases). The CDR3 consists of 15 residues. Germline V gene lookup returns CDR1 SGHRS and CDR2 YFSETQ. The ends were cut back, 4 bases at V and 2 bases at J, with 15 bases in the middle. The CDR3, as DNA: TGCGCCAGCAGCGGGGTGGTAGGCGGGCAAGAGACCCAGTACTTC. This codes for CASSGVVGGQETQYF.

The chain is built from TRBV4-1 and TRBJ1-5; 10 nucleotides match TRBD1. V shed 0 bases, J shed 5 bases, and the junction held 4 bases outside the gene matches. Germline V gene data show CDR1 as MGHRA and CDR2 as YSYEKL. This CDR3 spans 16 amino acids. The CDR3 reads CASSQEGTGADQPQHF. Written as DNA, the CDR3 is TGCGCCAGCAGCCAAGAAGGGACAGGGGCCGATCAGCCCCAGCATTTT.

The gene calls are TRBV3-1 (or the pseudogene TRBV3-2) and TRBJ1-2; 8 positions agree with TRBD1. Per the germline V gene, CDR1 is LGHDT and CDR2 is YNNKEL (reference sequence). The CDR3 spans 15 residues. J was trimmed by 4 bases and V by 5 bases; bases with no gene match: 9. The CDR3 region has the DNA TGTGCCAGCAGCACGACCAGGGGGCGCTTCTATGGCTACACCTTC. Amino acids: CASSTTRGRFYGYTF.

The chain couples TRBV6-5 to TRBJ2-7, with a possible D match to TRBD1 (6 bases). The V gene's germline CDR1 is MNHEY and CDR2 SVGAGI. There are 15 residues in the CDR3. Trimming cost V 7 bases and J 2 bases, with 18 bases left between them. CDR3 DNA sequence: TGTGCCAGCACCCGGGAAGCGACAGGAACCTACGAGCAGTACTTC. This sequence encodes CASTREATGTYEQYF.

This sequence joins TRBV9 and TRBJ2-7; D remains ambiguous. Looked up from germline, CDR1 is SGDLS and CDR2 is YYNGEE. This CDR3 has 14 residues. The V end lost 0 bases, the J end lost 4 bases, and 11 bases lay between the germline ends. CDR3 nucleotide sequence: TGTGCCAGCAGCGTAGCTACGACAAATTACGAGCAGTACTTC. Amino acids: CASSVATTNYEQYF.

This clone was counted once. This chain connects TRBV30 to TRBJ1-2; TRBD1 might be the D (5 bases). CDR1 GTSNPN and CDR2 SVGIG come from the germline V gene (reference sequence). This CDR3 is built from 12 residues. V dropped 1 base and J dropped 7 bases, with 10 bases sitting between them. The DNA for the CDR3 is TGTGCCTGGAGTGCGGGGGGTGGTGGCTACACCTTC. Translating gives CAWSAGGGGYTF.

V gene TRBV4-1 combines with J gene TRBJ1-2; 7 nucleotides agree with TRBD1. The V and J ends lost 0 bases and 6 bases, in that order; junction bases with no gene match: 7. The CDR3 totals 15 residues. Germline V gene data show CDR1 as MGHRA and CDR2 as YSYEKL. The CDR3 protein is CASSQDEGAGDGYTF. CDR3 bases: TGCGCCAGCAGCCAAGATGAGGGGGCGGGTGATGGCTACACCTTC.

The J gene is TRBJ2-7, the V gene TRBV19; D is possibly TRBD1 (5 bases). CDR3 length: 12 residues. The germline gives CDR1 LNHDA, CDR2 SQIVND (reference sequence). The V and J ends lost 5 bases and 3 bases respectively, with 8 bases between them. This CDR3 reads CASSPQGYEQYF. DNA of the CDR3: TGTGCCAGTAGTCCCCAGGGCTACGAGCAGTACTTC.